The rows below give T cell receptor beta chains drawn from one sample of a study of spatial heterogeneity in lung cancer. Each CDR3 protein is one row after TCRdb ran MiXCR on the 5' RACE reads. This table holds 39,000 or so distinct CDR3 sequences, about 10% found once. Sequenced here: PBMCs, sampled at follow-up. Receptors originate from a female donor with early-stage non-small cell lung cancer. The CDR3 runs from the conserved cysteine through the conserved F or W. Each record gives: J gene, V gene, D gene, clone size, CDR3 DNA, CDR3 protein. The D gene is left open where the match is weak. Clone size is given for some rows only: seen once, a few or many times, or a class if the clone is expanded.

j_call: TRBJ1-5; v_call: TRBV2; d_call: NA; clone_size: NA; cdr3_nt: TGTGCCAGCAGTGAGGGAGGGGGCAATCAGCCCCAGCATTTT; cdr3_aa: CASSEGGGNQPQHF
j_call: TRBJ2-3; v_call: TRBV6-1; d_call: NA; clone_size: few; cdr3_nt: TGTGCCAGCAATGCGGGTCCAAGCACAGATACGCAGTATTTT; cdr3_aa: CASNAGPSTDTQYF
j_call: TRBJ1-5; v_call: TRBV29-1; d_call: TRBD1; clone_size: few; cdr3_nt: TGCAGCGTTAGAGAACAGGGGGCCGGCAATCAGCCCCAGCATTTT; cdr3_aa: CSVREQGAGNQPQHF
j_call: TRBJ2-7; v_call: TRBV18; d_call: NA; clone_size: few; cdr3_nt: TGTGCCAGCTCACTCACAGCATCCGGCGAGCAGTACTTC; cdr3_aa: CASSLTASGEQYF
j_call: TRBJ2-4; v_call: TRBV20-1; d_call: NA; clone_size: few; cdr3_nt: TGCAGTGCTTTCCCTCTCGGAGGGTATCGAAACATTCAGTACTTC; cdr3_aa: CSAFPLGGYRNIQYF
j_call: TRBJ1-4; v_call: TRBV5-1; d_call: NA; clone_size: NA; cdr3_nt: TGCGCCAGCAGTTCTGGCGGGTTTCGGGGGGAAAAACTGTTTTTT; cdr3_aa: CASSSGGFRGEKLFF
j_call: TRBJ2-2; v_call: TRBV12-3/TRBV12-4; d_call: NA; clone_size: NA; cdr3_nt: TGTGCCAGCAGTTTACTGGTTACCGGGGAGCTGTTTTTT; cdr3_aa: CASSLLVTGELFF
j_call: TRBJ1-2; v_call: TRBV2; d_call: NA; clone_size: NA; cdr3_nt: TGTGCCAGCAGTGAAGTGGGGGCTAGCTATGGCTACACCTTC; cdr3_aa: CASSEVGASYGYTF
j_call: TRBJ1-5; v_call: TRBV12-3/TRBV12-4; d_call: NA; clone_size: few; cdr3_nt: TGTGCCAGCACCCAAGAGCAGGTAGGGGGCAATCAGCCCCAGCATTTT; cdr3_aa: CASTQEQVGGNQPQHF
j_call: TRBJ2-5; v_call: TRBV7-9; d_call: NA; clone_size: many; cdr3_nt: TGTGCCAGCAGCTTATCCGGGGGCCAAGAGACCCAGTACTTC; cdr3_aa: CASSLSGGQETQYF
j_call: TRBJ2-4; v_call: TRBV7-9; d_call: NA; clone_size: few; cdr3_nt: TGTGCCAGCAGCTTAGTAACCTTGGGGGGCGCGGAGGTAGCCAAAAACATTCAGTACTTC; cdr3_aa: CASSLVTLGGAEVAKNIQYF
j_call: TRBJ1-6; v_call: TRBV27; d_call: NA; clone_size: many; cdr3_nt: TGTGCCAGCAGTTTATCGCGGGGGGCAGGGACACCCCTCCACTTT; cdr3_aa: CASSLSRGAGTPLHF
j_call: TRBJ2-2; v_call: TRBV7-8; d_call: NA; clone_size: many; cdr3_nt: TGTGCCAGCAGCCCCCCCCGAGGGAACACCGGGGAGCTGTTTTTT; cdr3_aa: CASSPPRGNTGELFF
j_call: TRBJ2-2; v_call: TRBV28; d_call: NA; clone_size: many; cdr3_nt: TGTGCCAGCAGTTTAGTAGCCGGGGAGCTGTTTTTT; cdr3_aa: CASSLVAGELFF
j_call: TRBJ1-5; v_call: TRBV5-1; d_call: TRBD1; clone_size: many; cdr3_nt: TGCGCCAGCAGCTTCGGGACAGGGGGCAACAATCAGCCCCAGCATTTT; cdr3_aa: CASSFGTGGNNQPQHF
j_call: TRBJ2-1; v_call: TRBV14; d_call: NA; clone_size: many; cdr3_nt: TGTGCCAGCAGCCGGGCGAGCGGAGCCTACAATGAGCAGTTCTTC; cdr3_aa: CASSRASGAYNEQFF
j_call: TRBJ1-2; v_call: TRBV15; d_call: NA; clone_size: NA; cdr3_nt: TGTGCCACCAGCTTAAGTCGGGGCCTCGTCGGCGACTATGGCTACACCTTC; cdr3_aa: CATSLSRGLVGDYGYTF
j_call: TRBJ2-3; v_call: TRBV5-1; d_call: NA; clone_size: few; cdr3_nt: TGCGCCAGCAGCTTTAGCAGATACACAGATACGCAGTATTTT; cdr3_aa: CASSFSRYTDTQYF
j_call: TRBJ2-2; v_call: TRBV27; d_call: NA; clone_size: NA; cdr3_nt: TGTACCAGCAGTTTCGGAGACTACACCGGGGAGCTGTTTTTT; cdr3_aa: CTSSFGDYTGELFF
j_call: TRBJ2-1; v_call: TRBV20-1; d_call: TRBD2; clone_size: few; cdr3_nt: TGCAGTGCTAGACACTACGCGGGGGGTGACAATGAGCAGTTCTTC; cdr3_aa: CSARHYAGGDNEQFF
j_call: TRBJ1-5; v_call: TRBV19; d_call: NA; clone_size: many; cdr3_nt: TGTGCCAGTAGTATAGACCACTCCGACGGGGGCGGGCAGCAGCCCCAGCATTTT; cdr3_aa: CASSIDHSDGGGQQPQHF
j_call: TRBJ1-6; v_call: TRBV5-1; d_call: NA; clone_size: NA; cdr3_nt: TGCGCCAGCAGCACGCAGGGGAGCTCCTATAATTCACCCCTCCACTTT; cdr3_aa: CASSTQGSSYNSPLHF
j_call: TRBJ2-3; v_call: TRBV12-3/TRBV12-4; d_call: NA; clone_size: NA; cdr3_nt: TGTGCCAGCAGTTTTACGGGGCCCGGAGATACGCAGTATTTT; cdr3_aa: CASSFTGPGDTQYF
j_call: TRBJ2-5; v_call: TRBV30; d_call: NA; clone_size: many; cdr3_nt: TGTGCCTGGAGTGTGGGGGGCCTTTCCTCAGAGACCCAGTACTTC; cdr3_aa: CAWSVGGLSSETQYF
j_call: TRBJ1-1; v_call: TRBV6-2/TRBV6-3; d_call: NA; clone_size: many; cdr3_nt: TGTGCCAGCAGGACCTCTGGCAGGTGGGGCACTGAAGCTTTCTTT; cdr3_aa: CASRTSGRWGTEAFF
j_call: TRBJ2-3; v_call: TRBV19; d_call: NA; clone_size: NA; cdr3_nt: TGTGCCAGTAGTATCAACCAATATCAAGGGACGCAGTATTTT; cdr3_aa: CASSINQYQGTQYF
j_call: TRBJ2-7; v_call: TRBV6-1; d_call: NA; clone_size: NA; cdr3_nt: TGTGCCAGCAGTGTAGGGCGTAGCTCTCTTTACGAGCAGTACTTC; cdr3_aa: CASSVGRSSLYEQYF
j_call: TRBJ2-2; v_call: TRBV27; d_call: NA; clone_size: few; cdr3_nt: TGTGCCAGCAGTTTCGGAGACTACACCGGGGAGCTGTTTTTT; cdr3_aa: CASSFGDYTGELFF
j_call: TRBJ2-1; v_call: TRBV15; d_call: NA; clone_size: many; cdr3_nt: TGTGCCACCAGCAGAGATCAAGGTAGCTCCTACAATGAGCAGTTCTTC; cdr3_aa: CATSRDQGSSYNEQFF
j_call: TRBJ2-7; v_call: TRBV19; d_call: NA; clone_size: NA; cdr3_nt: TGTGCCAGTAGTATTTTGACGGGTTACGAGCAGTACTTC; cdr3_aa: CASSILTGYEQYF
j_call: TRBJ2-3; v_call: TRBV7-3; d_call: NA; clone_size: NA; cdr3_nt: TGTGCCAGCAGCTTAACTCGAAGTTGGGATACGCAGTATTTT; cdr3_aa: CASSLTRSWDTQYF
j_call: TRBJ2-7; v_call: TRBV7-7; d_call: NA; clone_size: many; cdr3_nt: TGTGCCAGCAGCCCGGGACGTCAAAGCGAGCAGTACTTC; cdr3_aa: CASSPGRQSEQYF
j_call: TRBJ1-2; v_call: TRBV3-1; d_call: NA; clone_size: few; cdr3_nt: TGTGCCAGCAGCCAAGGCCATGGCTACACCTTC; cdr3_aa: CASSQGHGYTF
j_call: TRBJ2-6; v_call: TRBV21-1; d_call: NA; clone_size: NA; cdr3_nt: TGTGCCAGCAGCACCCAGGGAGAACTTAGCTCTGGGGCCAACGTCCTGACTTTC; cdr3_aa: CASSTQGELSSGANVLTF